This T cell receptor beta chain was recorded in a study of cytomegalovirus exposure and HLA in healthy donors. Trimming removed 0 bases from V and 1 base from J; junction bases left unmatched: 2. The CDR3 extends over 15 amino acids. Germline V gene lookup returns CDR1 GTSNPN and CDR2 SVGIG (reference sequence). As for this clone: Its specificity is not known.

The PCR contained 60 Vbeta and 13 Jbeta primers. TCRdb keeps only in-frame clones here, not all; method: immunoSEQ multiplex PCR. The sample includes a few hundred thousand clones, almost 80% of them seen just once. Overall study findings and caveats: An analysis that came later showed most CMV-associated TCR beta chains appearing HLA-restricted. Researchers catalogued 164 TCR beta chains as cytomegalovirus-associated.

Donors in the study were healthy people who gave bone marrow. V gene TRBV30 combines with J gene TRBJ1-3; 8 nucleotides match TRBD1. The sequence derives from a man between 18 and 29 years old in good health and CMV-seronegative. Sequencing was carried out using PBMCs. In DNA form, the CDR3 reads TGTGCCTGGAGTGTGACAGGGGTTTCTGGAAACACCATATATTTT. This gives the protein CAWSVTGVSGNTIYF.